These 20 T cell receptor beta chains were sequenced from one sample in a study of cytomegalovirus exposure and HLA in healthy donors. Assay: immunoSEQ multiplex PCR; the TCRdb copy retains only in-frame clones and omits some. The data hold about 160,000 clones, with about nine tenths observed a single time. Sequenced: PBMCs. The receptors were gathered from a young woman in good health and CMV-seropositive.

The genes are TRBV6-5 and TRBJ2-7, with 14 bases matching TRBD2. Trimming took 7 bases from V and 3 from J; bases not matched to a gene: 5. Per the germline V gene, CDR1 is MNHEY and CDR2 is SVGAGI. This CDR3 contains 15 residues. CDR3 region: CASIGLAGGHYEQYF. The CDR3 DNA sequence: TGTGCCAGCATCGGACTAGCGGGAGGACACTACGAGCAGTACTTC.

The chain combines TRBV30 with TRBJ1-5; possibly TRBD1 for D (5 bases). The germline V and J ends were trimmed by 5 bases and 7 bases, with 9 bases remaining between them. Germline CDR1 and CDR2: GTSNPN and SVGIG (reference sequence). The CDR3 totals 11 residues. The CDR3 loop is CAWGGGQPQHF. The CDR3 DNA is TGTGCCTGGGGGGGAGGACAGCCCCAGCATTTT.

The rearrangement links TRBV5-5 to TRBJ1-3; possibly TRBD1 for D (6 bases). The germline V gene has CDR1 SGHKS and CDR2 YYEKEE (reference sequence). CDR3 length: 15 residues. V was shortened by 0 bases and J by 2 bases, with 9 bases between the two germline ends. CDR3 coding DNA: TGTGCCAGCAGCTTGGGGGACACAGCTGGAAACACCATATATTTT. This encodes CASSLGDTAGNTIYF.

The CDR3: CSAALGYNEQFF. CDR3 nucleotide sequence: TGCAGCGCGGCACTCGGGTACAATGAGCAGTTCTTC. The chain is built from TRBV29-1 and TRBJ2-1; no clear D gene. V was trimmed by 7 bases and J by 4 bases, leaving 11 bases between them. The V gene's germline CDR1 is SQVTM and CDR2 ANQGSEA. The CDR3 is made up of 12 amino acids.

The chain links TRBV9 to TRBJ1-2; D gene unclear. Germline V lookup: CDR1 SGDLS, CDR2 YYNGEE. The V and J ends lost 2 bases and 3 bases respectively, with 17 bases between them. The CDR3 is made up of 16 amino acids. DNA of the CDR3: TGTGCCAGCAGCGTTGGAAAACTCGGAGCGGACTATGGCTACACCTTC. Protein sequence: CASSVGKLGADYGYTF. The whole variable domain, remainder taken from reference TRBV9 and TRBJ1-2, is DSGVTQTPKHLITATGQRVTLRCSPRSGDLSVYWYQQSLDQGLQFLIQYYNGEERAKGNILERFSAQQFPDLHSELNLSSLELGDSALYFCASSVGKLGADYGYTFGSGTRLTVV.

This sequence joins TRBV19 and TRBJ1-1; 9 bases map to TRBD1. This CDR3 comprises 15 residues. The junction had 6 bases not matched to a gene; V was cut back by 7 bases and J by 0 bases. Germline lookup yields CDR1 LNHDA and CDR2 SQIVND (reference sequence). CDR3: CASKTGGNMNTEAFF. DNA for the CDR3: TGTGCCAGTAAGACAGGGGGGAACATGAACACTGAAGCTTTCTTT.

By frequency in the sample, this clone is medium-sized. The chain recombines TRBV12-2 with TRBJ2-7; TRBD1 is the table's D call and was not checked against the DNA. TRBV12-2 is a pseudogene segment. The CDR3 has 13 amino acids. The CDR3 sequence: CASRRDSSYEQYF. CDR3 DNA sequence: TGTGCAAGTCGCCGGGACAGCTCCTACGAGCAGTACTTC.

The CDR3 DNA reads as TGTGCCAGCAGTTACTCGGCAGGATTGAACACTGAAGCTTTCTTT. Amino acids: CASSYSAGLNTEAFF. The V call is TRBV6-6, the J call TRBJ1-1, with D unclear. The CDR3 loop spans 15 amino acids. V shed 0 bases and J shed 0 bases, with 8 bases lying between them. The germline CDR1 and CDR2 sequences are MNHNY and SVGAGI (reference sequence).

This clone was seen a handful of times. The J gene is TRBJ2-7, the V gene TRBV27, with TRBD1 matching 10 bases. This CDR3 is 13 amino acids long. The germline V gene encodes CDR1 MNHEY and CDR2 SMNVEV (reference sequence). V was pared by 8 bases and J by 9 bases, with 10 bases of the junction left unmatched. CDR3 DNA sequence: TGTGCCAGCCCCCGTGGACAGGGGGTCGGGCAGTACTTC. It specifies CASPRGQGVGQYF.

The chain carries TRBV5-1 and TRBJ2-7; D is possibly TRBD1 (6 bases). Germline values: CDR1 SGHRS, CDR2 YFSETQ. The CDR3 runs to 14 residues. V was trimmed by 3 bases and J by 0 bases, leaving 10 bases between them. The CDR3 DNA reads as TGCGCCAGCAGCTCCGGGACAAGCTCCTACGAGCAGTACTTC. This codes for CASSSGTSSYEQYF.

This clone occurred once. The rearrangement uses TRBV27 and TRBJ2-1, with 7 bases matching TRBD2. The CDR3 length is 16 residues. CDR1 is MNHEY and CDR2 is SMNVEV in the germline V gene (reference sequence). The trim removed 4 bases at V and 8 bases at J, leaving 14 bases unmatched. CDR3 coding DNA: TGTGCCAGCAGTTCCCTCCGGGACTACACTAGGGATGAGCAGTTCTTC. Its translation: CASSSLRDYTRDEQFF.

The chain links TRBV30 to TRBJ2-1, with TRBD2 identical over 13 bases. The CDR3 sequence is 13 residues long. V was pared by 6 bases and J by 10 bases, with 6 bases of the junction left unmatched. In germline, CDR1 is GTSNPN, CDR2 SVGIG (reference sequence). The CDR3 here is CACSTSGRGEQFF. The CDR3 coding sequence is TGTGCCTGTTCAACTAGCGGGAGGGGGGAGCAGTTCTTC.

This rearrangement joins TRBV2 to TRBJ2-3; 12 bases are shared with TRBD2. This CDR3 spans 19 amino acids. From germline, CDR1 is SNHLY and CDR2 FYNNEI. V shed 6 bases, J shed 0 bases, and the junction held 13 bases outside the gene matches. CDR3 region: CASRGGLAGGVVSTDTQYF. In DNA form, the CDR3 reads TGTGCCAGCAGGGGTGGGCTAGCGGGAGGGGTTGTGAGCACAGATACGCAGTATTTT.

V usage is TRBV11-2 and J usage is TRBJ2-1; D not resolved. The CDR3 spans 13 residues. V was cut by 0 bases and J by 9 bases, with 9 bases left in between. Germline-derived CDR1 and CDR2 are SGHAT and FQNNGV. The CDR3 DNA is TGTGCCAGCAGCTTAGATCGGTCACCTGAGCAGTTCTTC. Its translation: CASSLDRSPEQFF. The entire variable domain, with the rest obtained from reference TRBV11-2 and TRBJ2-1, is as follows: EAGVAQSPRYKIIEKRQSVAFWCNPISGHATLYWYQQILGQGPKLLIQFQNNGVVDDSQLPKDRFSAERLKGVDSTLKIQPAKLEDSAVYLCASSLDRSPEQFFGPGTRLTVL.

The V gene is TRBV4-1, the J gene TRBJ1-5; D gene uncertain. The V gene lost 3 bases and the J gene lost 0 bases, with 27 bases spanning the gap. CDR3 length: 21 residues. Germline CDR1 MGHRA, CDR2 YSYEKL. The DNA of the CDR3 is TGCGCCAGCAGCCATCCAGCGAGTGGCGGCCGCACCCCGGTTAGCAATCAGCCCCAGCATTTT. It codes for CASSHPASGGRTPVSNQPQHF.

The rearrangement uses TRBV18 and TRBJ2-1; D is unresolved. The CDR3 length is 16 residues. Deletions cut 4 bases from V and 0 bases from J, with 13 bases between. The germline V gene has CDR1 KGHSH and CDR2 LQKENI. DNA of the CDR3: TGTGCCAGCTCACTATCTGGCACCCGCTCCTACAATGAGCAGTTCTTC. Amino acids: CASSLSGTRSYNEQFF.

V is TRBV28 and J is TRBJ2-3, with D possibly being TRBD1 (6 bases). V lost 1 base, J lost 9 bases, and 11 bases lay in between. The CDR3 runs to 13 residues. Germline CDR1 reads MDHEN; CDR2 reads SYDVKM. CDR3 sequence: CASSLLVGQTQYF. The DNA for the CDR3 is TGTGCCAGCAGTTTATTGGTAGGACAGACGCAGTATTTT. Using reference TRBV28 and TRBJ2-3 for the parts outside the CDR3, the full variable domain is DVKVTQSSRYLVKRTGEKVFLECVQDMDHENMFWYRQDPGLGLRLIYFSYDVKMKEKGDIPEGYSVSREKKERFSLILESASTNQTSMYLCASSLLVGQTQYFGPGTRLTVL.

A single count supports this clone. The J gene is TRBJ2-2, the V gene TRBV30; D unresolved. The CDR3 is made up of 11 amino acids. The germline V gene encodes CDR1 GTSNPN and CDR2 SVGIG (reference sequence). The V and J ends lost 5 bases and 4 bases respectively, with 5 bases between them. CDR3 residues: CAWGGTGELFF. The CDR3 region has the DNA TGTGCCTGGGGCGGCACCGGGGAGCTGTTTTTT.

The CDR3 here is CASSLGAEKLFF. The CDR3 DNA sequence: TGTGCCAGCAGTTTGGGGGCTGAAAAACTGTTTTTT. The genes are TRBV6-6 and TRBJ1-4; D may be TRBD1 (6 bases). The CDR3 extends over 12 amino acids. V lost 4 bases to trimming and J lost 7 bases, with 7 bases between them. Germline lookup yields CDR1 MNHNY and CDR2 SVGAGI (reference sequence).

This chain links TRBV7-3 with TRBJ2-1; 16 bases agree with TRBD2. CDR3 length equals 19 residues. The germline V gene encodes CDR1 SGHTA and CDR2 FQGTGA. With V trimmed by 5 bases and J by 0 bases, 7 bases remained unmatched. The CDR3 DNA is TGTGCCAGCAGCGCCCCGGGACTAGCGGGAGGGAGCTCCTACAATGAGCAGTTCTTC. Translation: CASSAPGLAGGSSYNEQFF.